This TCR beta chain was found in a study of shared clonotypes between healthy human individuals (dated by TCRdb to 2019 to 2021). Broadly, across the study: The cohort comprised a couple of women and a few men aged 18 to 49 years. Libraries were prepared and TCR repertoires were sequenced by different laboratories using diverse techniques, in order to increase sequencing depth and limit assay-specific biases. Per donor, leukapheresis produced somewhere between about 0.8 and 9.5 billion PBMCs. The study deeply sequenced blood TCR repertoires of about 5 healthy adults to estimate repertoire size and the extent of clonotype sharing between individuals. For each donor, CD4 naive and CD4 memory were each run on three plates, CD8 naive on two plates, and CD8 memory on one plate.

The donors were healthy, HIV-negative adults who had no recently reported acute infections or vaccinations. All donors were Caucasian adults living in Nashville, Tennessee, USA. CD4+ T cells were enriched through magnetic negative selection, after which naive cells were positively selected on CD45RA and the remaining negative fraction served as the memory subset. After blood collection by leukapheresis, PBMCs were isolated using Ficoll-Histopaque density gradient centrifugation and then cryopreserved in the vapor phase of liquid nitrogen. Analytical flow cytometry was used to check the purity and quantity of every magnetically sorted T cell population. Genomic DNA was isolated from every sorted fraction and measured by UV absorbance on a Nanodrop 2000c. General study outcomes and caveats: Across four donors, around 5.4% of naive CD4, around 3.3% of naive CD8, approximately 2.5% of memory CD4, and under 0.45% of memory CD8 clonotypes were shared. Naive subsets generally had larger estimated clonotype richness than memory subsets did. The small number of donors limited the genetic and exposure-history diversity represented. Sampling was restricted to blood, and TCR repertoires in tissues likely differ from the TCR repertoires found in blood. Pairwise subsampling led to the expectation that sequencing depth would affect the degree of clonotype sharing among donors. Compared with non-shared clonotypes, the clonotypes found in all four sorted-subset donors had higher generation probabilities. Incomplete sequencing was indicated by rarefaction of sorted-subset datasets, despite the large sequencing depth.

A word on this clone: The clone's antigen remains unknown. Base qualities are not at hand, and no much larger clone is one base apart.

TCR CDR3 regions were amplified from genomic DNA by multiplex PCR using the deep immunoSEQ assay. Extracted genomic DNA from each cell subset was spread evenly across all wells of several immunoSEQ 96-well plates, with each plate serving as a replicate. For sorted subsets, about 200 ng genomic DNA, equal to 30,000 or so T cell genomes, was loaded into each replicate PCR. Purified libraries were measured with a Qubit 3.0 fluorometer, size-checked on a Bioanalyzer 2100, and measured again with the KAPA Library Quantification kit. Every immunoSEQ 96-well plate was sequenced on a dedicated single-read 150-cycle Illumina NextSeq 550 flow cell. The study's processing was this. Because only junctional sequences without quality scores were contained in the immunoSEQ output, filtering matching that applied to full-length reads could not be performed. To assign V/J genes and CDR3, sequences were annotated using PyIR, a Python wrapper for IgBLAST v1.9, with IMGT germline references. Reads with weak V/J assignments (E-value above 1e-6), missing CDR3, stop codons, out-of-frame junctions, or ambiguous translated residues were removed. A V3J clonotype was defined by an identical inferred V gene, J gene, and CDR3 amino acid sequence. To compute the percentage overlap between repertoires, the number of shared unique clonotypes was divided by the size of the smaller repertoire. Repertoire richness was assessed with RTK rarefaction, the Chao1 estimator, and Recon v2.1 estimates of unobserved clonotypes. OLGA was used to compute generation probabilities for all TCRbeta clonotypes that the gDNA method yielded from a few donors. Here the immuneACCESS table is served through TCRdb, limited to in-frame sequences with V and J called. Missing clones are a known gap in these copies; in checked studies unresolved V genes cover under half, and the rest lacks a known reason. V, J and clone size are taken as reported in that table, and D and trimming were inferred from the DNA itself. In this sample the table shows roughly 2 million clones, roughly 94% of which occur a single time. The ten largest clones take up 0.1% to 0.15% of the sample.

The sequenced sample consisted of naive CD4+ T cells sorted from blood. What the cell subset or site label conveys for this sample: CD45RA+ positively selected. The receptor comes from a man aged 18 to 35 in good health.

CDR3 reads: CASRTRSASETQYF. The bases are TGTGCCAGCAGAACTAGGAGTGCGTCGGAGACCCAGTACTTC. The chain joins TRBV11-2 to TRBJ2-5, and possibly TRBD2, on 5 matching bases. V loses 6 bases, J loses 5 bases, and the germline ends lie 16 bases apart. From cysteine to phenylalanine, the CDR3 is 14 amino acids long. The CDR3 DNA has 42 bases and is translated from base 1. CDR1 and CDR2 are drawn from the germline V gene: SGHAT, FQNNGV.